Given below is one TCR beta chain in context. Antigen unknown. This CDR3 is built from 13 residues. Trimming stripped 0 bases from V and 5 bases from J, with 7 bases between. Germline CDR1 is MDHEN and CDR2 is SYDVKM. These data originate in a study of PD-1 blockade in classical Hodgkin lymphoma. Study results and caveats: Some patients started nivolumab under 1 year after ASCT, and they were excluded.

Sequenced by immunoSEQ multiplex PCR; TCRdb stores in-frame clones only, minus some. Of around 23,000 clones listed, about 82% are singletons. With no exception, relapse followed autologous stem cell transplantation in all patients, and brentuximab vedotin exposure varied. The source is a human donor with classical Hodgkin lymphoma. This rearrangement joins TRBV28 to TRBJ2-5; D is unclear. The sequences come from peripheral blood mononuclear cells (PBMCs), collected before the second cycle of nivolumab. The CDR3 bases are TGTGCCAGCAGTTTATGGGCCCGGGAGACCCAGTACTTC. Protein sequence: CASSLWARETQYF.